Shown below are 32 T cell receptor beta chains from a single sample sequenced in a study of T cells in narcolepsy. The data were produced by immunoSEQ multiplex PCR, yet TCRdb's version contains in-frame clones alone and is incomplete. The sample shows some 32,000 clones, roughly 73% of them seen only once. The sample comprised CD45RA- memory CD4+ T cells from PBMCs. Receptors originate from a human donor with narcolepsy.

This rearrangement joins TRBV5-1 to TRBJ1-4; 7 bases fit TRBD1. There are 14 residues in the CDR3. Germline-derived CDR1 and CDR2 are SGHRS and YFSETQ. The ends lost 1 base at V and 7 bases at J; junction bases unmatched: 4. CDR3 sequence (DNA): TGCGCCAGCAGCTTGAAGGGGGCGGGTGAAAAACTGTTTTTT. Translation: CASSLKGAGEKLFF.

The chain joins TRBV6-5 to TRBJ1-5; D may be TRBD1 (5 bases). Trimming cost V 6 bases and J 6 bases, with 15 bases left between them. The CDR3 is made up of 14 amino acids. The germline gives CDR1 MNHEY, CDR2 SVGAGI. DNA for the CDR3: TGTGCCAGCAGACGGACCGGGGGGGGTCAGCCCCAGCATTTT. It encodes CASRRTGGGQPQHF.

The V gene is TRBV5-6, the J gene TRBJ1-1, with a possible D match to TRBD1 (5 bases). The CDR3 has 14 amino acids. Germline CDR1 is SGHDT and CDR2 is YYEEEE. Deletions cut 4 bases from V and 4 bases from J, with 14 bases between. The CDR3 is CASSRRGGVTEAFF. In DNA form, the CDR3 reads TGTGCCAGCAGCCGACGGGGAGGGGTCACTGAAGCTTTCTTT.

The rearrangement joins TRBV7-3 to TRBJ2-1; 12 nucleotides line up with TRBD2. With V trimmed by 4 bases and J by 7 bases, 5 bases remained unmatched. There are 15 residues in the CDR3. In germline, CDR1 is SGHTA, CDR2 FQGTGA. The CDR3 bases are TGTGCCAGCAGCTCTAGCGGGGGGGCCCGGAATGAGCAGTTCTTC. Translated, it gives CASSSSGGARNEQFF. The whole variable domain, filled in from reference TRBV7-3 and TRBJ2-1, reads GAGVSQTPSNKVTEKGKYVELRCDPISGHTALYWYRQSLGQGPEFLIYFQGTGAADDSGLPNDRFFAVRPEGSVSTLKIQRTERGDSAVYLCASSSSGGARNEQFFGPGTRLTVL.

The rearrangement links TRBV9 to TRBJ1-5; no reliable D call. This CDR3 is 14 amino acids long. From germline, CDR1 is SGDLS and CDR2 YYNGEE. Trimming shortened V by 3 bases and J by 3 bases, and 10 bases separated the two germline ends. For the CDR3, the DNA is TGTGCCAGCAGCGCCTCAGGTTCCAATCAGCCCCAGCATTTT. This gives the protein CASSASGSNQPQHF.

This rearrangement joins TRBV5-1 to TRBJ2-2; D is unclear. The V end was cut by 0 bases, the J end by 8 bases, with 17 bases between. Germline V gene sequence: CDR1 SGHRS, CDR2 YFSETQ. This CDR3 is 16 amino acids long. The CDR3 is CASSLGASSASGELFF. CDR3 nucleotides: TGCGCCAGCAGCTTGGGCGCTAGTTCGGCTTCTGGGGAGCTGTTTTTT. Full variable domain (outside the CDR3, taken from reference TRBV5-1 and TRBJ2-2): KAGVTQTPRYLIKTRGQQVTLSCSPISGHRSVSWYQQTPGQGLQFLFEYFSETQRNKGNFPGRFSGRQFSNSRSEMNVSTLELGDSALYLCASSLGASSASGELFFGEGSRLTVL.

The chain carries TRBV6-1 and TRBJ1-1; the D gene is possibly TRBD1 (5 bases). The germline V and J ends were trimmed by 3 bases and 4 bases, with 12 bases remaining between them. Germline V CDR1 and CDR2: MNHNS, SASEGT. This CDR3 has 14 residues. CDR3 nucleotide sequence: TGTGCCAGCAGTGATTGGGGGGACCCCACTGAAGCTTTCTTT. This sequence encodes CASSDWGDPTEAFF.

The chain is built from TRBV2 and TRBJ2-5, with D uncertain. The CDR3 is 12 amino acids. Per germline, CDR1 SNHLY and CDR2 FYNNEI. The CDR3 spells CVCGQSSETQYF. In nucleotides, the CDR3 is TGTGTCTGCGGCCAGAGCAGCGAGACCCAGTACTTC.

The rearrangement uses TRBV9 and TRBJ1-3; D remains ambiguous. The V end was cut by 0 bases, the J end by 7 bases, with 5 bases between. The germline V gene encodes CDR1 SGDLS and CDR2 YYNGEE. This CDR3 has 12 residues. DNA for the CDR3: TGTGCCAGCAGCGTAGACCAGAACACCATATATTTT. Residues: CASSVDQNTIYF.

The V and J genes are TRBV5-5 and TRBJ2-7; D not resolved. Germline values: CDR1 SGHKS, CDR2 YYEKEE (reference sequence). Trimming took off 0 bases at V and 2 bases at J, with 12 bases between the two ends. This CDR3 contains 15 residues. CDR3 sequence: CASSLAGIPTYEQYF. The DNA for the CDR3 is TGTGCCAGCAGCTTGGCCGGCATCCCCACCTACGAGCAGTACTTC. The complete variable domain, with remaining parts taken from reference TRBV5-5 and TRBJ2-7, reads DAGVTQSPTHLIKTRGQQVTLRCSPISGHKSVSWYQQVLGQGPQFIFQYYEKEERGRGNFPDRFSARQFPNYSSELNVNALLLGDSALYLCASSLAGIPTYEQYFGPGTRLTVT.

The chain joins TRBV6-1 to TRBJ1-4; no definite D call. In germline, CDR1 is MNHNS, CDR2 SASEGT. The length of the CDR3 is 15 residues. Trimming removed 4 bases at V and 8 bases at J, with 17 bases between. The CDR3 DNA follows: TGTGCCAGCAGTGCTAGACTCTCGTCTTGGGAAAAACTGTTTTTT. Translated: CASSARLSSWEKLFF.

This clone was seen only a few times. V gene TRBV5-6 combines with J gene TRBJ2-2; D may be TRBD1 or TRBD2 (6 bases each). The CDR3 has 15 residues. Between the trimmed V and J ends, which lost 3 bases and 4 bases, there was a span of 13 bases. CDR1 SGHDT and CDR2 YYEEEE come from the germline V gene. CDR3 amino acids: CASSSLGGSTGELFF. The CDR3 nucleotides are TGTGCCAGCAGCTCATTAGGGGGGTCCACCGGGGAGCTGTTTTTT.

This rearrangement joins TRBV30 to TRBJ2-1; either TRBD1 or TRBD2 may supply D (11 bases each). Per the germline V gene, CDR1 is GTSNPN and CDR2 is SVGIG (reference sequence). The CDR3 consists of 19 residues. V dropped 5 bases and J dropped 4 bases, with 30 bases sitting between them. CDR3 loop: CAWAPDRGRLAGFYNEQFF. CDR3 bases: TGTGCCTGGGCCCCGGACAGGGGGCGACTAGCGGGATTTTACAATGAGCAGTTCTTC. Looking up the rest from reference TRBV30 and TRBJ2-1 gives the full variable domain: SQTIHQWPATLVQPVGSPLSLECTVEGTSNPNLYWYRQAAGRGLQLLFYSVGIGQISSEVPQNLSASRPQDRQFILSSKKLLLSDSGFYLCAWAPDRGRLAGFYNEQFFGPGTRLTVL.

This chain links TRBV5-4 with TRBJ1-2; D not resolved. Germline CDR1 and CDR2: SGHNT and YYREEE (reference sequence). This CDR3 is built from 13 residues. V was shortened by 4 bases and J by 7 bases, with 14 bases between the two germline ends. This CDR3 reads CASSLWTTGGYTF. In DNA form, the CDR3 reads TGTGCCAGCAGCCTATGGACTACCGGTGGCTACACCTTC.

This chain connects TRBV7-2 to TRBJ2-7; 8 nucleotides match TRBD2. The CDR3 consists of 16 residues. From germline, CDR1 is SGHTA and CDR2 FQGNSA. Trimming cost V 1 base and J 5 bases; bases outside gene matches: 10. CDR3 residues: CASSLGGWREVHEQYF. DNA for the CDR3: TGTGCCAGCAGCTTAGGGGGTTGGCGGGAGGTACACGAGCAGTACTTC.

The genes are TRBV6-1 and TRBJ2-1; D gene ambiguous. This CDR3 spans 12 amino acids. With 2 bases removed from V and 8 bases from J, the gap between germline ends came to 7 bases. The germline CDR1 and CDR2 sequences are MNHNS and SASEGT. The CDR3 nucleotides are TGTGCCAGCAGTGAACTCTGGCATGAGCAGTTCTTC. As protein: CASSELWHEQFF.

CDR3 in DNA: TGTGCCACCCTAAGCGCCGACGGCACAGATACGCAGTATTTT. This codes for CATLSADGTDTQYF. The V call is TRBV28, the J call TRBJ2-3; D is ambiguous. The CDR3 is 14 residues long. Germline V gene sequence: CDR1 MDHEN, CDR2 SYDVKM. Trimming removed 10 bases from V and 1 base from J, with 15 bases in between.

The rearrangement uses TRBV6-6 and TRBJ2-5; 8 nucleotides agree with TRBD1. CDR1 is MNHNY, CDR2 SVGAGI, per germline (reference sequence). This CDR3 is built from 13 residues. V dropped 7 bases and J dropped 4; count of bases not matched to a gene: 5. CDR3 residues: CASTATGAETQYF. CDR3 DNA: TGTGCCAGCACCGCGACAGGGGCAGAGACCCAGTACTTC.

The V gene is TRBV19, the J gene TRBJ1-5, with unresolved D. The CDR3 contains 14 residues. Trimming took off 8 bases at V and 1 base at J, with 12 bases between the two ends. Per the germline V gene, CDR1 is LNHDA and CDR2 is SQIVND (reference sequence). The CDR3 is CASEGGGSNQPQHF. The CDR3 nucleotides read TGTGCCAGTGAAGGAGGAGGGAGCAATCAGCCCCAGCATTTT.

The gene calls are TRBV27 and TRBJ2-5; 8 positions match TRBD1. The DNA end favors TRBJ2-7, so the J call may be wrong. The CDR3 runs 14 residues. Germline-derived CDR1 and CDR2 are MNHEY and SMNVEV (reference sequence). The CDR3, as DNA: TGTGCCAGCAGCCGCCGGACAGGGCGGGGCGAGCAGTACTTC. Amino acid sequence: CASSRRTGRGEQYF.

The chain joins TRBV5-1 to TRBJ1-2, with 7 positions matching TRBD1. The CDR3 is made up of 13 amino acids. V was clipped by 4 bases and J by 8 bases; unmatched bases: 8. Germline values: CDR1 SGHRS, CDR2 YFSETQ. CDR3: CASSVGTAGGYTF. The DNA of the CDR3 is TGCGCCAGCAGCGTTGGGACAGCCGGAGGCTACACCTTC.

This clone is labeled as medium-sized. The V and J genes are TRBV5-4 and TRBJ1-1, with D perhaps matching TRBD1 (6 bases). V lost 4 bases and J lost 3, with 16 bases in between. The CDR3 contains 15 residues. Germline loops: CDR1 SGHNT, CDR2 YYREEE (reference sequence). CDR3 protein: CASSLGGVVYTEAFF. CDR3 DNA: TGTGCCAGCAGCCTAGGGGGGGTAGTGTACACTGAAGCTTTCTTT.

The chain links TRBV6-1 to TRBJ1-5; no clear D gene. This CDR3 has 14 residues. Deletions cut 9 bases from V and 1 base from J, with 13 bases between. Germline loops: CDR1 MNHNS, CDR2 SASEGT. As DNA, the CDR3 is TGTGCCAGTGAGGGAACGGCGAGCAATCAGCCCCAGCATTTT. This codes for CASEGTASNQPQHF.

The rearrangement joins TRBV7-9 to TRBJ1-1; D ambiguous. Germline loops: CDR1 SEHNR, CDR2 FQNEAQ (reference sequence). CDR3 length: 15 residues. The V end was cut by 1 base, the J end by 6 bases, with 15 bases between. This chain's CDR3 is CASSLEAGAPSEAFF. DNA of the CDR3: TGTGCCAGCAGCTTAGAGGCGGGAGCCCCATCTGAAGCTTTCTTT. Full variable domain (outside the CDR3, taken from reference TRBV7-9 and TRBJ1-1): DTGVSQNPRHKITKRGQNVTFRCDPISEHNRLYWYRQTLGQGPEFLTYFQNEAQLEKSRLLSDRFSAERPKGSFSTLEIQRTEQGDSAMYLCASSLEAGAPSEAFFGQGTRLTVV.

Written as DNA, the CDR3 is TGTGCCAGCAGTTACTCAGGGGTAGGGGCCAACGTCCTGACTTTC. Its protein is CASSYSGVGANVLTF. The chain joins TRBV6-5 to TRBJ2-6; TRBD1 might be the D (5 bases). Germline CDR1 reads MNHEY; CDR2 reads SVGAGI. The CDR3 is made up of 15 amino acids. V dropped 0 bases and J dropped 4 bases, with 7 bases sitting between them.

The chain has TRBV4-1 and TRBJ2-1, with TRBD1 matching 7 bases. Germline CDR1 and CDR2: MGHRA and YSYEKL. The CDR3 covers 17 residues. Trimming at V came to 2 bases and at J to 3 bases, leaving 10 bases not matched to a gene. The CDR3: CASSQSGTALYYNEQFF. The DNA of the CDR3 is TGCGCCAGCAGCCAATCCGGGACAGCCTTATACTACAATGAGCAGTTCTTC.

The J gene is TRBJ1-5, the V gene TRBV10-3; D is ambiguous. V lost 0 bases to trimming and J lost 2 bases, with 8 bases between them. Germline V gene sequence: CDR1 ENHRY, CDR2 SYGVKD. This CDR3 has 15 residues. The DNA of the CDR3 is TGTGCCATCAGTGAGTCGGGCGGGGGCAATCAGCCCCAGCATTTT. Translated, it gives CAISESGGGNQPQHF.

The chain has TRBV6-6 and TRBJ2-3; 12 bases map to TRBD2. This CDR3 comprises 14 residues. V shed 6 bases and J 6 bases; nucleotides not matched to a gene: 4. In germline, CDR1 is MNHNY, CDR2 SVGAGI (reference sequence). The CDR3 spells CASSRTSGADTQYF. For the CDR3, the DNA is TGTGCCAGCAGCCGGACTAGCGGGGCCGATACGCAGTATTTT.

This CDR3 reads CASSGAGAWDEQFF. The CDR3 region has the DNA TGTGCCAGCAGCGGAGCAGGGGCCTGGGATGAGCAGTTCTTC. The V and J genes are TRBV9 and TRBJ2-1; D might be TRBD1 (6 bases). With 3 bases removed from V and 8 bases from J, the gap between germline ends came to 15 bases. CDR3 length equals 14 residues. Germline CDR1 and CDR2: SGDLS and YYNGEE.

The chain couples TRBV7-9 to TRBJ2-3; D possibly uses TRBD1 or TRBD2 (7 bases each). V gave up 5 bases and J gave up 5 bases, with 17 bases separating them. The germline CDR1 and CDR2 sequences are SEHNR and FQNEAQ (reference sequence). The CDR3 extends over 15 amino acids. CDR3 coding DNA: TGTGCCAGCAGCCTAGTCCAGGGGGGGCGAGATACGCAGTATTTT. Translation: CASSLVQGGRDTQYF.

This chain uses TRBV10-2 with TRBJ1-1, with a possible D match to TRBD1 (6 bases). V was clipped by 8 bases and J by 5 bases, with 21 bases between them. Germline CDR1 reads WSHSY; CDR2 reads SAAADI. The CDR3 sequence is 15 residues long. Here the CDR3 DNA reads TGCGCCAGCTACGACTTCGGGGGCCGGGGGACTGAAGCTTTCTTT. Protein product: CASYDFGGRGTEAFF.

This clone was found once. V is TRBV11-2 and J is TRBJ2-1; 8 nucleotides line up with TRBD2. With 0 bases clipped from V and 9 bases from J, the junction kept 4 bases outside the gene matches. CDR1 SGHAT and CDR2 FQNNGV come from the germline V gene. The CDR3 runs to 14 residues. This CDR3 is CASSLDGRVAEQFF. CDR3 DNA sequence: TGTGCCAGCAGCTTAGACGGGAGGGTGGCTGAGCAGTTCTTC.